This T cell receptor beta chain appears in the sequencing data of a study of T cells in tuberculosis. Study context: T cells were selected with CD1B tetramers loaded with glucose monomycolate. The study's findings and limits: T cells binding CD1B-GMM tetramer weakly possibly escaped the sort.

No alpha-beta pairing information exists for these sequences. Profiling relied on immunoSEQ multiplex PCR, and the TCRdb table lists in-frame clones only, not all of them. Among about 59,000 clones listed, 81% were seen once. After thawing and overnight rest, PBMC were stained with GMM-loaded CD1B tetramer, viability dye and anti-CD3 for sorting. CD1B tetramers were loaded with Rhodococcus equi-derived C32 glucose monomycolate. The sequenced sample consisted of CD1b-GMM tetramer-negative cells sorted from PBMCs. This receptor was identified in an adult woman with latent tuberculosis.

The CDR3 region has the DNA TGTGCCACCAGCAGAGAAAACAGGAATGAAAAACTGTTTTTT. It yields the protein CATSRENRNEKLFF. This chain joins TRBV15 and TRBJ1-4, with a weak D call TRBD1 (5 bases). The CDR3 sequence is 14 residues long. Germline V gene sequence: CDR1 LNHNV, CDR2 YYDKDF (reference sequence). Deletions cut 0 bases from V and 5 bases from J, with 7 bases between.